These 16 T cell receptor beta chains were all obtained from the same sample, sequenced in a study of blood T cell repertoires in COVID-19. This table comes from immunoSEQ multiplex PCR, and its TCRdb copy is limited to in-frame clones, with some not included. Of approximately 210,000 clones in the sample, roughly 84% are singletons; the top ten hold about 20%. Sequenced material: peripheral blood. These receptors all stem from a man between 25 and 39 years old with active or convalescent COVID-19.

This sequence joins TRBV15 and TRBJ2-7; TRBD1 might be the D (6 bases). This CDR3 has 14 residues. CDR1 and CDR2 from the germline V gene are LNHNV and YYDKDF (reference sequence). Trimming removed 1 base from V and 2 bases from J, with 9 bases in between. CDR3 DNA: TGTGCCACCAGCAGAGGGGACACGACCTACGAGCAGTACTTC. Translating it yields CATSRGDTTYEQYF.

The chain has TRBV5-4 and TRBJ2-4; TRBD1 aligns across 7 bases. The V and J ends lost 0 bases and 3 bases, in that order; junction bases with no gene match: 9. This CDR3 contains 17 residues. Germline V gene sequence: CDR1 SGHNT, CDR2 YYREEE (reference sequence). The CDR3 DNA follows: TGTGCCAGCAGCTTGGGTTCTAAACCAGGGGGCAAAAACATTCAGTACTTC. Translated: CASSLGSKPGGKNIQYF.

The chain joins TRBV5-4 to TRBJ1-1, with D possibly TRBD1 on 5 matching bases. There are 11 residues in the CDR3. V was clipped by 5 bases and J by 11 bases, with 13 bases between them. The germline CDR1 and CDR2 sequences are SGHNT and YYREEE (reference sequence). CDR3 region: CASSAAGGAFF. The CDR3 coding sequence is TGTGCCAGCAGTGCCGCCGGGGGGGCTTTCTTT.

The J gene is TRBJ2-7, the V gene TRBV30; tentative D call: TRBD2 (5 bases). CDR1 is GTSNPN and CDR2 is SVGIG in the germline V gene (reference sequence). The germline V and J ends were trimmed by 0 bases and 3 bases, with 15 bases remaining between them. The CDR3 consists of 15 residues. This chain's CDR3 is CAWSVSLGLLYEQYF. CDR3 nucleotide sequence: TGTGCCTGGAGTGTATCGCTTGGACTGCTCTACGAGCAGTACTTC. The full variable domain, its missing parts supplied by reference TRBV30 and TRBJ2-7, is SQTIHQWPATLVQPVGSPLSLECTVEGTSNPNLYWYRQAAGRGLQLLFYSVGIGQISSEVPQNLSASRPQDRQFILSSKKLLLSDSGFYLCAWSVSLGLLYEQYFGPGTRLTVT.

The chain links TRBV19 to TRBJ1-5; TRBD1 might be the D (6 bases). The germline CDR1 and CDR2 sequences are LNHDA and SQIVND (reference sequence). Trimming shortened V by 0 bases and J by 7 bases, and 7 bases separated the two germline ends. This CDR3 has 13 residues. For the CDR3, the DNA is TGTGCCAGTAGTATAGACAGGGGACAGCCCCAGCATTTT. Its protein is CASSIDRGQPQHF.

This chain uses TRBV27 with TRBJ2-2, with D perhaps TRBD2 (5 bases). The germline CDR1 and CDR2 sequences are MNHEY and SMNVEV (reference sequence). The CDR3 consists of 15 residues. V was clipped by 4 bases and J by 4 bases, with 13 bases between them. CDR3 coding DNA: TGTGCCAGCAGTTATCTAGCAGTCGGCACCGGGGAGCTGTTTTTT. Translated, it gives CASSYLAVGTGELFF.

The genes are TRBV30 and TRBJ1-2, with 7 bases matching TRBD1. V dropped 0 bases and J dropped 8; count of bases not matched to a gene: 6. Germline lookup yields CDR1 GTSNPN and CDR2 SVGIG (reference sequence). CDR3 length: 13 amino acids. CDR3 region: CAWSVQGGRGYTF. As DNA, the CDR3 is TGTGCCTGGAGTGTACAAGGGGGCCGCGGCTACACCTTC.

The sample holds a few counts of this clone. CDR3 bases: TGTGCCAGCAGCCAAACGGGGGTACAGGTGCATGGCTACACCTTC. Translation gives CASSQTGVQVHGYTF. The chain joins TRBV11-2 to TRBJ1-2; D perhaps matches TRBD1 (5 bases). In germline, CDR1 is SGHAT, CDR2 FQNNGV. CDR3 length: 15 amino acids. Deletions cut 5 bases from V and 6 bases from J, with 19 bases between.

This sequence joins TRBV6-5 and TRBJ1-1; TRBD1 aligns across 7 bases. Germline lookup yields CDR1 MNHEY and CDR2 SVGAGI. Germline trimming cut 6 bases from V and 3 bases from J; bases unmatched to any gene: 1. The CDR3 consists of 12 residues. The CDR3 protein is CASRTGHTEAFF. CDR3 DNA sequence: TGTGCCAGCAGGACAGGGCACACTGAAGCTTTCTTT.

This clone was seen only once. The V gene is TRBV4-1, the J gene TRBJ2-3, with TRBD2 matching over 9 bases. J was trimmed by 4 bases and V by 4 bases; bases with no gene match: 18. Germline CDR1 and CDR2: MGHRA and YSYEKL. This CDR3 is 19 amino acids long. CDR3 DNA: TGCGCCAGCAGCCTGATAGCGGGGGCCCCTTCTATGGGGGCAGATACGCAGTATTTT. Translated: CASSLIAGAPSMGADTQYF.

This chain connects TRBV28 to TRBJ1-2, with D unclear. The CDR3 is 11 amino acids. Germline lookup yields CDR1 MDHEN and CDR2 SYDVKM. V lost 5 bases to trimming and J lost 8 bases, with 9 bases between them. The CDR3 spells CASSTARGYTF. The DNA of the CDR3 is TGTGCCAGCAGTACCGCACGGGGCTACACCTTC.

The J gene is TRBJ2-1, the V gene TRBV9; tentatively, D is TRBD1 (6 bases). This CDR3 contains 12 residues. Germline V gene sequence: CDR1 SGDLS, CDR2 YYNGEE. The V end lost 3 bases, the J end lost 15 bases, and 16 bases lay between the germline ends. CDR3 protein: CASSGPRQELFF. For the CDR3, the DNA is TGTGCCAGCAGCGGTCCTAGACAGGAACTGTTCTTC.

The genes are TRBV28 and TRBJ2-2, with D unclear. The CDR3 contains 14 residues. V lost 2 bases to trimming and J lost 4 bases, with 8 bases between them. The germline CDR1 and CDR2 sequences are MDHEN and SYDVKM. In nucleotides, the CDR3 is TGTGCCAGCAGTTTAAAACACCCCACCGGGGAGCTGTTTTTT. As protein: CASSLKHPTGELFF.

In DNA form, the CDR3 reads TGCAGCGTTGAAGATAAAGGGGCGCGGTTGGGCTACACCTTC. Translating it yields CSVEDKGARLGYTF. The chain uses TRBV29-1 and TRBJ1-2, with D perhaps TRBD1 (5 bases). The V end lost 0 bases, the J end lost 8 bases, and 16 bases lay between the germline ends. Germline V gene data show CDR1 as SQVTM and CDR2 as ANQGSEA. The CDR3 has 14 residues.

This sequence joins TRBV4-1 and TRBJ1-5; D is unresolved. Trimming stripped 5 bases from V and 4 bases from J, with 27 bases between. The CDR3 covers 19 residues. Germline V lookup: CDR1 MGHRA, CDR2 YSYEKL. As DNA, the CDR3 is TGCGCCAGCAGCAAGTATTTCCAAACTGACACCGTCAAAAATCAGCCCCAGCATTTT. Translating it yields CASSKYFQTDTVKNQPQHF.

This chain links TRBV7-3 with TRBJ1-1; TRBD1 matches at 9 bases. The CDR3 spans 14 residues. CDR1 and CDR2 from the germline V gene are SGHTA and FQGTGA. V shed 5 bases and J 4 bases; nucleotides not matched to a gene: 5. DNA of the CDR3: TGTGCCAGCAGCCGCACAGGGGGCGGCACTGAAGCTTTCTTT. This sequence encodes CASSRTGGGTEAFF.